This T cell receptor (beta chain) emerged from a study of blood T cell repertoires in COVID-19. This clone was recorded a few times. V lost 6 bases to trimming and J lost 6 bases, with 17 bases between them. The CDR3 is 15 residues long. The germline gives CDR1 SEHNR, CDR2 FQNEAQ (reference sequence). Method: immunoSEQ multiplex PCR; TCRdb's copy keeps in-frame clones and lacks some. This table has about 120,000 clones, 70% to 90% appearing once. Input material: peripheral blood. The sequence was obtained from a man aged 35 to 55 with acute or convalescent COVID-19. The chain employs TRBV7-9 and TRBJ2-2; weak D call: TRBD1 (5 bases). The CDR3 nucleotides are TGTGCCAGCAGGCAAGAAGGGGCTCTACCCGGGGAGCTGTTTTTT. It codes for CASRQEGALPGELFF.